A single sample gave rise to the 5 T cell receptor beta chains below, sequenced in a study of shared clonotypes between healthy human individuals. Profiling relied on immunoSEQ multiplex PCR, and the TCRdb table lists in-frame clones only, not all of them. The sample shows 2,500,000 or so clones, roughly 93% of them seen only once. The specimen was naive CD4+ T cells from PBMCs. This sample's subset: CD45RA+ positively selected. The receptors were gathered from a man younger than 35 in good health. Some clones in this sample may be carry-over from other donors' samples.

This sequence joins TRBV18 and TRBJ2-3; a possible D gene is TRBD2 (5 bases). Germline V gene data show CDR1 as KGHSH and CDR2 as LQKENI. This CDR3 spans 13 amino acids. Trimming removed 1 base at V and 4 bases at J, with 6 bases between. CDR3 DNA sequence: TGTGCCAGCTCACCACGAGGGTCAGATACGCAGTATTTT. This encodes CASSPRGSDTQYF.

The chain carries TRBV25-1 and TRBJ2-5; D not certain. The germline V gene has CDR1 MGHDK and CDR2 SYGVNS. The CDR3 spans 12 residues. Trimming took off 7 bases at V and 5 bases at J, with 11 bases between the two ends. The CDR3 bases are TGTGCCAGCACGGTCTATGGGGAGACCCAGTACTTC. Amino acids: CASTVYGETQYF.

This CDR3 is CASGLGGRTGELFF. As DNA, the CDR3 is TGTGCCAGCGGACTCGGGGGTCGCACCGGGGAGCTGTTTTTT. The chain employs TRBV28 and TRBJ2-2, with a possible D match to TRBD2 (6 bases). In germline, CDR1 is MDHEN, CDR2 SYDVKM. The CDR3 sequence is 14 residues long. The ends were cut back, 8 bases at V and 4 bases at J, with 14 bases in the middle.

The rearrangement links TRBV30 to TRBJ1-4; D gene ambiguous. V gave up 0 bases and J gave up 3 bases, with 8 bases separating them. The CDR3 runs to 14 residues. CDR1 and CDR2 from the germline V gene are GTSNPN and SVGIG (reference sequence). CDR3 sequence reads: CAWSVNGPNEKLFF. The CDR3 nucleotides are TGTGCCTGGAGTGTGAACGGGCCTAATGAAAAACTGTTTTTT. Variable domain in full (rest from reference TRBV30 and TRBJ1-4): SQTIHQWPATLVQPVGSPLSLECTVEGTSNPNLYWYRQAAGRGLQLLFYSVGIGQISSEVPQNLSASRPQDRQFILSSKKLLLSDSGFYLCAWSVNGPNEKLFFGSGTQLSVL.

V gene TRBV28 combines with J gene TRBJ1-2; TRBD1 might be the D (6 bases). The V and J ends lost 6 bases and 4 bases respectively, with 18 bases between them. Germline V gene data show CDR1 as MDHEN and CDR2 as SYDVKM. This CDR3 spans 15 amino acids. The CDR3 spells CASSRTATGVYGYTF. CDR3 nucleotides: TGTGCCAGCAGCCGGACGGCGACAGGCGTCTATGGCTACACCTTC.